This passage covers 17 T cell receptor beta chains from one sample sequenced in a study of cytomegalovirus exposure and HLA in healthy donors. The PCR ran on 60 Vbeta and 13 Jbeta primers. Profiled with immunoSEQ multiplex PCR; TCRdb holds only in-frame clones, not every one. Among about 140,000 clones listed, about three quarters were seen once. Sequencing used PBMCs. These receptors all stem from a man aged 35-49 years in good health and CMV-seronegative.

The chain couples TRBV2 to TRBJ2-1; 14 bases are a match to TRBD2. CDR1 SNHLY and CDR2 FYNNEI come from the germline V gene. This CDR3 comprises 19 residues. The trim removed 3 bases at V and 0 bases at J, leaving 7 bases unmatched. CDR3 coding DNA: TGTGCCAGCAGTGATCAGGGGACTAGCGGGAGAAGCTCCTACAATGAGCAGTTCTTC. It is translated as CASSDQGTSGRSSYNEQFF.

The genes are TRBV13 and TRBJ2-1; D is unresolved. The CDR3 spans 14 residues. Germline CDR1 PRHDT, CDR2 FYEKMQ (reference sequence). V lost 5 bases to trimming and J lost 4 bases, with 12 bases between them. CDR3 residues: CASSLINQYNEQFF. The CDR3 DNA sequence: TGTGCCAGCAGCCTCATAAATCAGTACAATGAGCAGTTCTTC.

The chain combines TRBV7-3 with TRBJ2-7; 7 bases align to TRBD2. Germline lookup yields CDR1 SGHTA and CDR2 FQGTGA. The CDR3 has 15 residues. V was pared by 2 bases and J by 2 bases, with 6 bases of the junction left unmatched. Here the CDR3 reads CASSLQPGRAYEQYF. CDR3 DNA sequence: TGTGCCAGCAGCTTACAGCCAGGGAGGGCCTACGAGCAGTACTTC. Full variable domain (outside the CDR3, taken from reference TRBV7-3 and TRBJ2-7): GAGVSQTPSNKVTEKGKYVELRCDPISGHTALYWYRQSLGQGPEFLIYFQGTGAADDSGLPNDRFFAVRPEGSVSTLKIQRTERGDSAVYLCASSLQPGRAYEQYFGPGTRLTVT.

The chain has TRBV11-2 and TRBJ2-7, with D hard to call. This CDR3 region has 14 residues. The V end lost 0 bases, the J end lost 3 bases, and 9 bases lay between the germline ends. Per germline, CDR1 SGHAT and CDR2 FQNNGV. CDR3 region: CASSLDGVIYEQYF. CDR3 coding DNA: TGTGCCAGCAGCTTAGACGGTGTTATCTACGAGCAGTACTTC.

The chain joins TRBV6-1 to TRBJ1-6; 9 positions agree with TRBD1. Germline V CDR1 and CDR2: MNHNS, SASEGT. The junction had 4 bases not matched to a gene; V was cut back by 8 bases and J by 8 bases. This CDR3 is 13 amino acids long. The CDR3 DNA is TGTGCCAGCCGGGACAGGGAGCATTCACCCCTCCACTTT. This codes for CASRDREHSPLHF.

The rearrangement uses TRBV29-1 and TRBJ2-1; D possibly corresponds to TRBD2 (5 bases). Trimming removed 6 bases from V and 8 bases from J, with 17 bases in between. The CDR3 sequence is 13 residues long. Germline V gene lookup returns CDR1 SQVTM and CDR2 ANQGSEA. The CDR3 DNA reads TGCAGCGTAGACCTCCTGGGAGCGTATGAGCAGTTCTTC. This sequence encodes CSVDLLGAYEQFF.

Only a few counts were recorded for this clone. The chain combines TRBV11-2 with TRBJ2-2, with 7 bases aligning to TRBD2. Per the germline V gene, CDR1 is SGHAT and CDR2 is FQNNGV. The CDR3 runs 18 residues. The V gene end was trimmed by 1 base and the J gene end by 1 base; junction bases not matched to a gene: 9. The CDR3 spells CASSLGTRYLRNTGELFF. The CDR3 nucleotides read TGTGCCAGCAGCTTAGGGACTAGATATCTCCGGAACACCGGGGAGCTGTTTTTT.

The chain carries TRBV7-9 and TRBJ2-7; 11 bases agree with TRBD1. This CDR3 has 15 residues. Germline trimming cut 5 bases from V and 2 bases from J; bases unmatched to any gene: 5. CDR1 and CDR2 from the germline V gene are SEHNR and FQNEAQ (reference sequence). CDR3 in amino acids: CASSAGQGVPYEQYF. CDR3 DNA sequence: TGTGCCAGCAGCGCGGGACAGGGGGTCCCCTACGAGCAGTACTTC.

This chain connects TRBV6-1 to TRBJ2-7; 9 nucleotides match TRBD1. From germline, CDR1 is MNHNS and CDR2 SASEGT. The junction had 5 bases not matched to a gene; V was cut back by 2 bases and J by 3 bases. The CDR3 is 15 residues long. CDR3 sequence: CASSEKNRGLYEQYF. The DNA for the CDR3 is TGTGCCAGCAGTGAAAAAAACAGGGGGCTCTACGAGCAGTACTTC.

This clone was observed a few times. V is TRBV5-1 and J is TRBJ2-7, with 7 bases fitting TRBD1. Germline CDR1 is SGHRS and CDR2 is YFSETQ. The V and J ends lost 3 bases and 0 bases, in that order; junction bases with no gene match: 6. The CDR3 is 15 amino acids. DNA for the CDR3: TGCGCCAGCAGCTCGGGACAGTGGAGCTCCTACGAGCAGTACTTC. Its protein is CASSSGQWSSYEQYF. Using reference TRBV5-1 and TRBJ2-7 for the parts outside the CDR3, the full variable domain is KAGVTQTPRYLIKTRGQQVTLSCSPISGHRSVSWYQQTPGQGLQFLFEYFSETQRNKGNFPGRFSGRQFSNSRSEMNVSTLELGDSALYLCASSSGQWSSYEQYFGPGTRLTVT.

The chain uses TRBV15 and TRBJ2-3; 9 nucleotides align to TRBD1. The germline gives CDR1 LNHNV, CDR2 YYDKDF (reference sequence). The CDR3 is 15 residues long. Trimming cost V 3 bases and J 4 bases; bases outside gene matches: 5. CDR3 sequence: CATSRGQGAADTQYF. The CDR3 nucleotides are TGTGCCACCAGCAGGGGACAGGGCGCGGCAGATACGCAGTATTTT.

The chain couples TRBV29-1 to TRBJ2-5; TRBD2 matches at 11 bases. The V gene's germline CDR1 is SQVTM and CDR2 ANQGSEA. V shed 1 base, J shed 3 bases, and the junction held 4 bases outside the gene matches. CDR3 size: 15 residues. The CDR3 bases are TGCAGCGTTGAAGGGTCACTAGCGGGAGAAGAGACCCAGTACTTC. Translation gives CSVEGSLAGEETQYF.

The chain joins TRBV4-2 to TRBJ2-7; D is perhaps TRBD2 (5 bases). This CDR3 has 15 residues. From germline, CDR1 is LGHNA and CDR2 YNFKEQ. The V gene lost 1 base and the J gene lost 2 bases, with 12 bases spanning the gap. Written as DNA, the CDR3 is TGTGCCAGCAGCCAAGCCCGGGGATCGGCCTACGAGCAGTACTTC. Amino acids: CASSQARGSAYEQYF.

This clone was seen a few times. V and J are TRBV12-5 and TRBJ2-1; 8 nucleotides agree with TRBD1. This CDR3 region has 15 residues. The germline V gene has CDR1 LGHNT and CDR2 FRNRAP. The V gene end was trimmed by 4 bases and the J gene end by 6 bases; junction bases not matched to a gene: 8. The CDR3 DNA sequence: TGTGCTAGTGGTTCAACGGACAGGGTTCGCAATGAGCAGTTCTTC. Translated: CASGSTDRVRNEQFF. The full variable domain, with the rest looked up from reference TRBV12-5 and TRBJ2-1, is DARVTQTPRHKVTEMGQEVTMRCQPILGHNTVFWYRQTMMQGLELLAYFRNRAPLDDSGMPKDRFSAEMPDATLATLKIQPSEPRDSAVYFCASGSTDRVRNEQFFGPGTRLTVL.

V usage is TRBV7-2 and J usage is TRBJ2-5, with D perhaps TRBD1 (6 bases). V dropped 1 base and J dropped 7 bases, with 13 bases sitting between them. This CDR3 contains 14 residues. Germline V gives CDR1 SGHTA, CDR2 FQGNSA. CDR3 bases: TGTGCCAGCAGCTTAGTCCGACAGGCTCGGACCCAGTACTTC. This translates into CASSLVRQARTQYF.

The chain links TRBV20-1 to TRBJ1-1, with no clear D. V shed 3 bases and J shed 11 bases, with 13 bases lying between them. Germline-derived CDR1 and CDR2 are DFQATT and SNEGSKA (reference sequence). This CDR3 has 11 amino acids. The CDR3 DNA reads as TGCAGTGCTAGCGTCGACTTGACGGCTTTCTTT. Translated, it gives CSASVDLTAFF.

CDR3 nucleotides: TGTGCCAGCAGTTCCCCCACCGGGACAGGGGGATTCTACGAGCAGTACTTC. Protein product: CASSSPTGTGGFYEQYF. V gene TRBV28 combines with J gene TRBJ2-5; 11 nucleotides agree with TRBD1. The J call may not be correct, given that the DNA end is closer to TRBJ2-7. CDR1 MDHEN and CDR2 SYDVKM come from the germline V gene. The CDR3 spans 17 residues.